This record concerns one TCR beta chain sequence. The data originate from a study of shared clonotypes between healthy human individuals. This table comes from immunoSEQ multiplex PCR, and its TCRdb copy is limited to in-frame clones, with some not included. This table has 2 million to 2.5 million clones, about 90% appearing once. The sequenced sample consisted of naive CD4+ T cells from PBMCs. Stated subset: CD45RA+ positively selected. This sequence originates from a man aged 18 to 30 in good health. Some clones in this sample may be carry-over from other donors' samples.

Here the CDR3 reads CASSEDTGYNEQFF. For the CDR3, the DNA is TGCGCCAGCAGTGAGGACACGGGGTACAATGAGCAGTTCTTC. V is TRBV10-1 and J is TRBJ2-1, with a possible D match to TRBD2 (5 bases). This CDR3 is 14 amino acids long. Germline CDR1 reads WNHNN; CDR2 reads SYGVQD (reference sequence). V gave up 2 bases and J gave up 4 bases, with 9 bases separating them.